This T cell receptor beta chain was sequenced for a study of blood T cell repertoires in COVID-19. Study at large: Acute and convalescent COVID-19 specimens originated in the United States, Italy and Spain. PBMCs, B-cell-depleted T cells, or T cells provided the cDNA or gDNA that made up the material.

Germline values: CDR1 LNHNV, CDR2 YYDKDF (reference sequence). CDR3 length: 15 residues. V was pared by 1 base and J by 4 bases, with 14 bases between. Authors' analysis steps: The authors estimated nucleated cell counts from reference gene primer amplification. Repertoires were generated with immunoSEQ multiplex PCR, while TCRdb's copy carries only in-frame clones and drops some. The V and J calls and the clone size are those of that table, but D and trimming were determined from the DNA. Of tens of thousands of clones listed, roughly 87% are singletons. The chain recombines TRBV15 with TRBJ2-7; possible D gene TRBD2, 6 bases. This sequence was found in a man between 60 and 70 years old with active COVID-19. What was sequenced was peripheral blood. The CDR3 here is CATSRVGLALYEQYF. CDR3 coding DNA: TGTGCCACCAGCAGAGTGGGGCTAGCGTTATACGAGCAGTACTTC.